The clone carrying this TCR beta chain was counted only a few times. Antigen: not known. The data derive from a study of blood T cells in healthy people across ages. Study findings and constraints: A roughly linear fall in TCR beta diversity per million T cells was seen with increasing age. Those diversity estimates obtained from one million T cells were thought to be underestimates.

With a J-beta primer mix and a sample-barcoded 5' primer, a second PCR ran about 6 to 11 cycles. Each cDNA molecule received a tag from a template-switch adaptor that had 12 random nucleotides. From the 5' RACE reads, TCRdb called clonotypes with MiXCR, one entry per CDR3 protein. The sample shows about 1.1 million distinct CDR3 sequences, 30% to 40% of them seen only once. The germline V gene encodes CDR1 MNHNY and CDR2 SVGAGI (reference sequence). The CDR3 has 13 residues. Trimming took 5 bases from V and 8 from J, leaving 10 bases between them. V is TRBV6-6 and J is TRBJ1-6; no definite D call. Sample: blood. The sequence derives from a man between 18 and 29 years old in good health. The CDR3 here is CASSRPSDSPLHF. For the CDR3, the DNA is TGTGCCAGCAGTCGGCCCTCCGATTCACCCCTCCACTTT.